The next 8 T cell receptor beta chains were all read from a single sample in a study of cytomegalovirus exposure and HLA in healthy donors. The PCR employed 60 Vbeta primers together with 13 Jbeta primers. TCRdb keeps only in-frame clones here, not all; method: immunoSEQ multiplex PCR. The sample yields roughly 100,000 clones, around 80% seen once. Source material: PBMCs. These receptors all stem from a man in his forties in good health and CMV-seropositive.

V usage is TRBV30 and J usage is TRBJ1-1; D is unresolved. V dropped 3 bases and J dropped 5 bases, with 16 bases sitting between them. The CDR3 runs to 14 residues. The germline V gene encodes CDR1 GTSNPN and CDR2 SVGIG (reference sequence). The CDR3 sequence: CAWSLTGNPTEAFF. CDR3 DNA sequence: TGTGCCTGGAGCCTTACCGGGAACCCGACTGAAGCTTTCTTT. The variable domain in full, completed from reference TRBV30 and TRBJ1-1, reads SQTIHQWPATLVQPVGSPLSLECTVEGTSNPNLYWYRQAAGRGLQLLFYSVGIGQISSEVPQNLSASRPQDRQFILSSKKLLLSDSGFYLCAWSLTGNPTEAFFGQGTRLTVV.

The rearrangement uses TRBV2 and TRBJ2-6; 11 bases line up with TRBD1. The ends lost 6 bases at V and 1 base at J; junction bases unmatched: 5. The germline V gene encodes CDR1 SNHLY and CDR2 FYNNEI. The CDR3 is 17 amino acids. CDR3 sequence reads: CASSTGTGGSGANVLTF. CDR3 bases: TGTGCCAGCAGCACCGGGACAGGGGGATCTGGGGCCAACGTCCTGACTTTC. Full variable domain (missing parts from reference TRBV2 and TRBJ2-6): EPEVTQTPSHQVTQMGQEVILRCVPISNHLYFYWYRQILGQKVEFLVSFYNNEISEKSEIFDDQFSVERPDGSNFTLKIRSTKLEDSAMYFCASSTGTGGSGANVLTFGAGSRLTVL.

V usage is TRBV27 and J usage is TRBJ2-7; 8 bases agree with TRBD1. Germline V CDR1 and CDR2: MNHEY, SMNVEV (reference sequence). The CDR3 runs to 15 residues. V shed 8 bases and J 3 bases; nucleotides not matched to a gene: 12. The CDR3 sequence: CASRRTRQGIYEQYF. CDR3 bases: TGTGCCAGCCGTAGAACCAGACAGGGGATCTACGAGCAGTACTTC.

This rearrangement joins TRBV6-5 to TRBJ2-7; perhaps TRBD1 as D (6 bases). CDR3 length: 12 amino acids. V was shortened by 5 bases and J by 1 base, with 6 bases between the two germline ends. Per germline, CDR1 MNHEY and CDR2 SVGAGI. The CDR3 loop reads CASSQGSYEQYF. CDR3 nucleotide sequence: TGTGCCAGCAGTCAGGGGTCCTACGAGCAGTACTTC.

The rearrangement links TRBV29-1 to TRBJ2-3; D gene unclear. Germline loops: CDR1 SQVTM, CDR2 ANQGSEA. CDR3 length: 14 residues. The ends were cut back, 4 bases at V and 2 bases at J, with 13 bases in the middle. CDR3 in amino acids: CSVGSSSLTDTQYF. CDR3 nucleotides: TGCAGCGTTGGGTCGAGTTCGCTCACAGATACGCAGTATTTT.

CDR3 amino acids: CASSVGTGRTNEKLFF. As DNA, the CDR3 is TGTGCCAGCAGCGTGGGGACAGGGAGAACTAATGAAAAACTGTTTTTT. V usage is TRBV9 and J usage is TRBJ1-4; 9 nucleotides align to TRBD1. Germline loops: CDR1 SGDLS, CDR2 YYNGEE. Germline trimming cut 2 bases from V and 1 base from J; bases unmatched to any gene: 3. The CDR3 runs to 16 residues. The full variable domain, rest sourced from reference TRBV9 and TRBJ1-4, is DSGVTQTPKHLITATGQRVTLRCSPRSGDLSVYWYQQSLDQGLQFLIQYYNGEERAKGNILERFSAQQFPDLHSELNLSSLELGDSALYFCASSVGTGRTNEKLFFGSGTQLSVL.

The V and J genes are TRBV6-1 and TRBJ1-5; no clear D. Germline CDR1 and CDR2: MNHNS and SASEGT. The length of the CDR3 is 14 residues. The V end was cut by 3 bases, the J end by 6 bases, with 12 bases between. This CDR3 is CASSDLPRGQPQHF. CDR3 in DNA: TGTGCCAGCAGTGACTTACCCCGGGGTCAGCCCCAGCATTTT.

The chain joins TRBV7-8 to TRBJ2-7, with D perhaps matching TRBD2 (6 bases). Germline CDR1 is SGHVS and CDR2 is FQNEAQ. V lost 5 bases and J 7 bases, leaving 15 bases between the germline ends. CDR3 length: 13 residues. The CDR3 loop reads CASSLVRAGEQYF. CDR3 in DNA: TGTGCCAGCAGCCTAGTCCGGGCGGGAGAGCAGTACTTC.